The source of this T cell receptor (beta chain) is a study of OX40 agonist ivuxolimab in advanced cancers. Study context: Ivuxolimab is an agonistic anti-OX40 (CD134) antibody, and patients were treated with it. A partial response was reached by three patients: one with hepatocellular carcinoma and two with cutaneous melanoma. Findings and limits, study-wide: Among some nonresponders, normalized T-cell clonal expansion was also low.

Patients were ruled out by autoimmune disease history or systemic immunosuppression. CDR1 is MRHNA, CDR2 SNTAGT, per germline. The CDR3 is made up of 13 amino acids. V was shortened by 6 bases and J by 9 bases, with 15 bases between the two germline ends. Data came from immunoSEQ multiplex PCR; TCRdb stores just in-frame clones and leaves some out. The sample lists about 46,000 clones, over 75% occurring once. As to this clone: The antigen is not known.

The material was CD4+ or CD8+ T cells sorted from blood, obtained in a trial of the OX40 agonist ivuxolimab. The sequence came from an adult with an advanced solid tumor such as melanoma, head and neck, liver or kidney cancer. The chain combines TRBV6-4 with TRBJ2-1, with a tentative D call TRBD2 (6 bases). This chain's CDR3 is CASSPHGGGEQFF. The CDR3 DNA sequence: TGTGCCAGCAGCCCTCACGGGGGTGGTGAGCAGTTCTTC.